This TCR beta chain was obtained from a study of PD-L1 blockade in urothelial cancer. Study as a whole: Of roughly 30 patients, about 24 were males with bladder-origin urothelial cancer.

Measured with immunoSEQ multiplex PCR; TCRdb has only the in-frame clones, and not every one. The top ten clones hold 5% to 7.5% of a sample with around 53,000 clones, around 82% of them seen once. This CDR3 contains 12 residues. Germline CDR1 is LNHDA and CDR2 is SQIVND (reference sequence). V was cut by 3 bases and J by 7 bases, with 9 bases left in between. The receptor was isolated from a man aged 40-55 years with urothelial cancer. The J gene is TRBJ1-2, the V gene TRBV19; D may be TRBD1 (6 bases). Sequences were derived from PBMCs, sampled around atezolizumab (anti-PD-L1) treatment. In nucleotides, the CDR3 is TGTGCCAGTAGTATGGAAGGGGGTGGCTACACCTTC. It encodes CASSMEGGGYTF.